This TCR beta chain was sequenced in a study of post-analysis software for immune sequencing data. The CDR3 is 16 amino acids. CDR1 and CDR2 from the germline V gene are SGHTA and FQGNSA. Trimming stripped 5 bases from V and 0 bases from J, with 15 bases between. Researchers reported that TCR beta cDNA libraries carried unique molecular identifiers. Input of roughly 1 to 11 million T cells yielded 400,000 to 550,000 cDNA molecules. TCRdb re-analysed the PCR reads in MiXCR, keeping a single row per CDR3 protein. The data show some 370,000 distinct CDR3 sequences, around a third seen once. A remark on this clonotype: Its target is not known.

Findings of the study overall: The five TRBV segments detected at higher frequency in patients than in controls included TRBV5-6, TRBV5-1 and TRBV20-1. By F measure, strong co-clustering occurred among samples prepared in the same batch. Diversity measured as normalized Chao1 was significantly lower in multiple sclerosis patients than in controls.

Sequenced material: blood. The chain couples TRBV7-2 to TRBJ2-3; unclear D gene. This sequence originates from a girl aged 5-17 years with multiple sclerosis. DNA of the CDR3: TGTGCCAGCAGCGCCTCCCCCGTAGCTAGCACAGATACGCAGTATTTT. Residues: CASSASPVASTDTQYF.